Listed below are T cell receptor beta chains from one sample, sequenced in a study of cytomegalovirus exposure and HLA in healthy donors. Generated by immunoSEQ multiplex PCR, the TCRdb table keeps only in-frame clones and is missing some. The sample lists tens of thousands of clones, about 9.5% occurring once. Sequencing was performed on PBMCs. The receptors originated from a man aged 60 to 69 in good health and CMV-seropositive. Both conserved end residues are part of each CDR3. The D gene is left open where the match is weak. Not all rows give a size; the values are once, few, many and, for expanded clones, a class.

TRBJ1-1	.	TRBV18	.	CASSLLQGRGNTEAFF	TGTGCCAGCTCACTTCTGCAGGGGAGAGGGAACACTGAAGCTTTCTTT
TRBJ2-5	.	TRBV4-2	TRBD2	CASSQDRSGGDLGETQYF	TGTGCCAGCAGCCAAGATCGAAGCGGGGGGGATCTGGGGGAGACCCAGTACTTC
TRBJ2-1	.	TRBV11-2	TRBD2	CASSSQRERSYNEQFF	TGTGCCAGCAGCTCTCAGCGGGAGCGATCCTACAATGAGCAGTTCTTC
TRBJ1-6	.	TRBV5-4	TRBD1	CASSITTGDLSPLHF	TGTGCCAGCAGCATTACCACAGGGGACCTTTCACCCCTCCACTTT
TRBJ2-5	few	TRBV10-3	TRBD1	CAISARTGDAQYF	TGTGCCATCAGTGCGCGTACAGGGGACGCCCAGTACTTC
TRBJ2-3	.	TRBV2	TRBD2	CASSGGSGLGDTQYF	TGTGCCAGCAGTGGGGGTAGCGGGCTCGGAGATACGCAGTATTTT
TRBJ1-4	.	TRBV7-2	TRBD1	CASSPGTGGATNEKLFF	TGTGCCAGCAGCCCCGGGACAGGGGGCGCAACTAATGAAAAACTGTTTTTT
TRBJ2-1	.	TRBV7-9	TRBD2	CASSLTTSGGAFF	TGTGCCAGCAGCTTAACGACTAGCGGGGGGGCCTTCTTC
TRBJ2-3	few	TRBV5-1	TRBD1	CASSVRTGATTDTQYF	TGCGCCAGCAGCGTTCGGACAGGGGCGACAACAGATACGCAGTATTTT
TRBJ2-5	.	TRBV4-1	.	CASSHAPGSSQETQYF	TGCGCCAGCAGCCACGCCCCCGGGTCATCTCAAGAGACCCAGTACTTC
TRBJ2-3	few	TRBV6-1	.	CASSGQGYNTQYF	TGTGCCAGCAGTGGCCAGGGGTACAACACGCAGTATTTT
TRBJ1-4	.	TRBV19	TRBD1	CASSIQGAREKLFF	TGTGCCAGTAGTATTCAGGGGGCGCGTGAAAAACTGTTTTTT
TRBJ2-1	.	TRBV7-8	.	CASSLAGESSNEQFF	TGTGCCAGCAGCTTAGCGGGAGAATCTTCCAATGAGCAGTTCTTC
TRBJ2-2	.	TRBV2	.	CASRGLITGELFF	TGTGCCAGCAGGGGACTCATCACCGGGGAGCTGTTTTTT
TRBJ2-1	few	TRBV15	TRBD1	CATSTGRRQGNDEQFF	TGTGCCACCAGCACTGGGAGACGACAGGGAAACGATGAGCAGTTCTTC
TRBJ1-4	few	TRBV28	.	CASSLQGLEEKLFF	TGTGCCAGCAGCCTACAGGGTTTGGAGGAAAAACTGTTTTTT
TRBJ2-1	.	TRBV7-9	TRBD2	CASSLKSGRKNEQFF	TGTGCCAGCAGCTTAAAGAGCGGGAGGAAAAATGAGCAGTTCTTC
TRBJ2-1	few	TRBV7-2	TRBD2	CASSLGSGRMNEQFF	TGTGCCAGCAGCTTAGGGTCCGGGAGGATGAATGAGCAGTTCTTC
TRBJ1-1	.	TRBV6-5	.	CASRTVNTEAFF	TGTGCCAGCAGGACAGTTAACACTGAAGCTTTCTTT
TRBJ1-5	few	TRBV5-1	.	CASSLEGGVHQPQHF	TGCGCCAGCAGCTTGGAAGGGGGGGTCCATCAGCCCCAGCATTTT
TRBJ1-3	few	TRBV28	.	CASSWGDRAGNTIYF	TGTGCCAGCAGTTGGGGGGACCGTGCCGGAAACACCATATATTTT
TRBJ2-2	few	TRBV6-1	.	CASGHGANTGELFF	TGTGCCAGCGGACACGGCGCGAACACCGGGGAGCTGTTTTTT
TRBJ1-5	.	TRBV19	TRBD1	CASSIAQGAGQPQHF	TGTGCCAGTAGTATAGCACAGGGGGCTGGGCAGCCCCAGCATTTT
TRBJ2-3	.	TRBV7-9	TRBD1	CASSFPSGTGGSLATQYF	TGTGCCAGCAGCTTTCCCTCCGGGACAGGGGGAAGTCTAGCTACGCAGTATTTT
TRBJ2-3	few	TRBV18	TRBD2	CASSHRTAGTSGTDTQYF	TGTGCCAGCTCACACCGGACAGCCGGGACTAGCGGGACAGATACGCAGTATTTT
TRBJ1-5	.	TRBV30	.	CAWSSRGLNQPKHF	TGTGCCTGGAGTTCACGGGGACTTAATCAGCCCAAGCATTTC
TRBJ2-5	.	TRBV2	.	CASSERAGGSETQYF	TGTGCCAGCAGTGAGAGGGCGGGCGGGTCAGAGACCCAGTACTTC
TRBJ1-3	.	TRBV30	.	CAWSPPSSLSGNTIYF	TGTGCCTGGAGTCCTCCTTCGTCCTTATCTGGAAACACCATATATTTT
TRBJ2-5	medium-sized	TRBV6-5	.	CASSIGGGGETQYF	TGTGCCAGCAGTATAGGAGGGGGCGGGGAGACCCAGTACTTC
TRBJ2-3	few	TRBV11-3	.	CASSASIVPTDTQYF	TGTGCCAGCAGCGCCAGTATCGTCCCCACAGATACGCAGTATTTT
TRBJ2-1	few	TRBV6-6	.	CASTNREGSEQFF	TGTGCCAGCACCAACAGGGAAGGGAGTGAGCAGTTCTTC
TRBJ2-1	.	TRBV18	TRBD2	CASSPTPGLAGPRSYNEQFF	TGTGCCAGCTCACCTACCCCGGGACTAGCGGGCCCCCGATCCTACAATGAGCAGTTCTTC
TRBJ2-2	.	TRBV7-6	.	CASGSGGRAGELFF	TGTGCCAGCGGATCGGGGGGCAGGGCCGGGGAGCTGTTTTTT
TRBJ2-3	few	TRBV18	.	CASSPRQTSTDTQYF	TGTGCCAGCTCACCTAGACAGACTAGCACAGATACGCAGTATTTT
TRBJ1-4	.	TRBV7-2	.	CASSLGNPWTAQGKLFF	TGTGCCAGCAGCTTAGGGAATCCTTGGACGGCCCAGGGAAAACTGTTTTTT
TRBJ2-7	.	TRBV28	.	CASGSPVADIRSEQYF	TGTGCCAGCGGCTCCCCCGTGGCGGATATACGAAGCGAGCAGTACTTC
TRBJ2-7	few	TRBV30	.	CAWSLRLPPAGEQYF	TGTGCCTGGAGTCTCCGATTACCCCCGGCAGGCGAGCAGTACTTC
TRBJ2-2	.	TRBV7-7	TRBD2	CASSRSGSWTGELFF	TGTGCTAGCAGCCGTAGCGGGAGTTGGACCGGGGAGCTGTTTTTT
TRBJ1-2	few	TRBV28	.	CASSFPGNYGYTF	TGTGCCAGCAGTTTCCCGGGTAACTATGGCTACACCTTC
TRBJ1-5	.	TRBV19	.	CASSIGSSNQPQHF	TGTGCCAGTAGTATTGGTAGTAGCAATCAGCCCCAGCATTTT
TRBJ2-7	.	TRBV7-3	TRBD1	CASSPRGGQGGSYEQYF	TGTGCCAGCAGCCCAAGAGGAGGACAGGGGGGGTCCTACGAGCAGTACTTC
TRBJ2-1	.	TRBV5-1	TRBD1	CASSSDRGNTNEQFF	TGCGCCAGCAGCTCCGACAGGGGAAATACCAATGAGCAGTTCTTC
TRBJ1-1	few	TRBV10-3	.	CAISESEGGRGTEAFF	TGTGCCATCAGTGAGTCGGAGGGGGGGCGCGGCACTGAAGCTTTCTTT